This entry lists 2 T cell receptor beta chains sequenced from one sample in a study of blood T cell repertoires in COVID-19. Assay: immunoSEQ multiplex PCR; the TCRdb copy retains only in-frame clones and omits some. The profile shows roughly 110,000 clones, approximately 83% of them singletons. What was sequenced was peripheral blood. Receptors originate from a woman in her 70s with acute or convalescent COVID-19.

This chain links TRBV18 with TRBJ2-3, with TRBD2 as a possible D gene (5 bases). Germline CDR1 KGHSH, CDR2 LQKENI. Trimming shortened V by 3 bases and J by 1 base, and 11 bases separated the two germline ends. The CDR3 sequence is 15 residues long. CDR3 loop: CASSPPRGGTDTQYF. The CDR3 DNA reads TGTGCCAGCTCACCGCCTCGGGGTGGCACAGATACGCAGTATTTT.

The rearrangement uses TRBV28 and TRBJ1-5; TRBD1 is a possible D gene (5 bases). Deletions cut 5 bases from V and 4 bases from J, with 6 bases between. CDR3 size: 12 residues. Germline CDR1 is MDHEN and CDR2 is SYDVKM. This CDR3 is CASSAGNQPQHF. The CDR3 nucleotides are TGTGCCAGCAGTGCAGGGAATCAGCCCCAGCATTTT.